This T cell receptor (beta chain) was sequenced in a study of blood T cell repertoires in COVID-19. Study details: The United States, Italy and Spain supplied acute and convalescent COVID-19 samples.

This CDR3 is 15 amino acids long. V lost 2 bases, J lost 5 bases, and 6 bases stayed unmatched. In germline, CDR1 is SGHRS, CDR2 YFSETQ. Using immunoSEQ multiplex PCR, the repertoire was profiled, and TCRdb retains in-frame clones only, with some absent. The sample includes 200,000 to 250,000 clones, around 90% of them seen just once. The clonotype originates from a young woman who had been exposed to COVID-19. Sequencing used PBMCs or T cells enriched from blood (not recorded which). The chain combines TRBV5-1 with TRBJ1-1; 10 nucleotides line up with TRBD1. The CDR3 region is CASSFSGTGETEAFF. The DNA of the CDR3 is TGCGCCAGCAGCTTTTCCGGGACAGGGGAAACTGAAGCTTTCTTT.